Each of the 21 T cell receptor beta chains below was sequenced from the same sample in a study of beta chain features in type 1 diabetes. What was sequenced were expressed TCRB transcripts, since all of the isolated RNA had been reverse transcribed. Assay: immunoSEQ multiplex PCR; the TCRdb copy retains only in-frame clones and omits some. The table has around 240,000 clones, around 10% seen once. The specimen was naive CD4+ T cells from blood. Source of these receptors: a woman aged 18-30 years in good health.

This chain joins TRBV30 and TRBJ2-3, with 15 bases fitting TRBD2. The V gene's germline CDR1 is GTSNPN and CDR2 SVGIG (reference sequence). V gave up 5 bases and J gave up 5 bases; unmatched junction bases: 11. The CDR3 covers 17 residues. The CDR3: CAWGPGLAGGLGDTQYF. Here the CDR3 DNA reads TGTGCCTGGGGCCCTGGACTAGCGGGAGGGCTGGGAGATACGCAGTATTTT.

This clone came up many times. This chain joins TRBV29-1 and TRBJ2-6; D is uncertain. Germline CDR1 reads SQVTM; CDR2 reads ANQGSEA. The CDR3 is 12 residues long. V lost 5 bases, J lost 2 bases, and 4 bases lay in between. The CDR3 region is CSVTAGANVLTF. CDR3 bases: TGCAGCGTTACAGCTGGGGCCAACGTCCTGACTTTC.

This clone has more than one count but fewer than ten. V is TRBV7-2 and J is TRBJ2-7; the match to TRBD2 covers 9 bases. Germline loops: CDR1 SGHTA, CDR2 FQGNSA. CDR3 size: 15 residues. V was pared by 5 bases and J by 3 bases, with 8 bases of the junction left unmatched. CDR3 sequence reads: CASSPRASGNYEQYF. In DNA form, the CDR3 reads TGTGCCAGCAGCCCCCGGGCTAGCGGGAACTACGAGCAGTACTTC.

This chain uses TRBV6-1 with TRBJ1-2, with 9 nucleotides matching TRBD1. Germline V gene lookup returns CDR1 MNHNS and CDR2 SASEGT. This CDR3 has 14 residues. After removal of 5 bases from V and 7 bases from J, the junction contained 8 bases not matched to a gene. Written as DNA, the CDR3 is TGTGCCAGCAGTCGACCACAGGGGGCTGGTGGCTACACCTTC. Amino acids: CASSRPQGAGGYTF.

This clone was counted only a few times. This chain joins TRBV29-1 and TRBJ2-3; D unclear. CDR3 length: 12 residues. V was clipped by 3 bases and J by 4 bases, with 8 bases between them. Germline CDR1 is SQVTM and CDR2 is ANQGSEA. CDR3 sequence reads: CSVDSGSDTQYF. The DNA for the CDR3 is TGCAGCGTTGACTCAGGATCAGATACGCAGTATTTT.

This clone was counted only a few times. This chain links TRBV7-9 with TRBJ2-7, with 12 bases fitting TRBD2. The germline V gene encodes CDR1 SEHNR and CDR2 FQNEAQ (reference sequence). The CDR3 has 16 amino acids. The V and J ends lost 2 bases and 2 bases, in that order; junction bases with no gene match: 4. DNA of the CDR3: TGTGCCAGCAGCTTACCTAGCGGGAGGGCCCCCTACGAGCAGTACTTC. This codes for CASSLPSGRAPYEQYF. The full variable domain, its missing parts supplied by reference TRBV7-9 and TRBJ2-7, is DTGVSQNPRHKITKRGQNVTFRCDPISEHNRLYWYRQTLGQGPEFLTYFQNEAQLEKSRLLSDRFSAERPKGSFSTLEIQRTEQGDSAMYLCASSLPSGRAPYEQYFGPGTRLTVT.

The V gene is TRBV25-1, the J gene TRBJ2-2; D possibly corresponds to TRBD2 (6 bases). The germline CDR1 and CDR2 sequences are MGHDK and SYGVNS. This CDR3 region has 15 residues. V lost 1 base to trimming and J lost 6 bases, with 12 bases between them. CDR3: CASSEWVSGAGELFF. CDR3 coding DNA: TGTGCCAGCAGTGAATGGGTTTCGGGGGCCGGGGAGCTGTTTTTT.

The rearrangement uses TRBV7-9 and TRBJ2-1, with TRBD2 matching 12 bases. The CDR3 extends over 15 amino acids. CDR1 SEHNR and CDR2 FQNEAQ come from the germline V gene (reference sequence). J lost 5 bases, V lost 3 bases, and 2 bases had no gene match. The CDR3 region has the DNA TGTGCCAGCAGCTTTGCTAGCGGGAGGGACAATGAGCAGTTCTTC. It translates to CASSFASGRDNEQFF. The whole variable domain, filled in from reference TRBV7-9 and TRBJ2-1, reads DTGVSQNPRHKITKRGQNVTFRCDPISEHNRLYWYRQTLGQGPEFLTYFQNEAQLEKSRLLSDRFSAERPKGSFSTLEIQRTEQGDSAMYLCASSFASGRDNEQFFGPGTRLTVL.

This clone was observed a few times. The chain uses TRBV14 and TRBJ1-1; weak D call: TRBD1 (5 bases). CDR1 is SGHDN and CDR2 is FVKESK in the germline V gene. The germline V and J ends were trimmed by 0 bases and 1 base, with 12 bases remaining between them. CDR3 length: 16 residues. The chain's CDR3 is CASSQDGLGGNTEAFF. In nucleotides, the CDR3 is TGTGCCAGCAGCCAAGATGGTCTCGGGGGGAACACTGAAGCTTTCTTT.

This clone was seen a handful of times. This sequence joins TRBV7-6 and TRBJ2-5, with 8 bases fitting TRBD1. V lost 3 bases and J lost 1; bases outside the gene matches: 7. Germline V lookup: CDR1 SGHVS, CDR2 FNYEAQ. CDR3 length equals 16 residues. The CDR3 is CASSFVFRGLQETQYF. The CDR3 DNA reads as TGTGCCAGCAGCTTTGTTTTCAGGGGGCTCCAAGAGACCCAGTACTTC.

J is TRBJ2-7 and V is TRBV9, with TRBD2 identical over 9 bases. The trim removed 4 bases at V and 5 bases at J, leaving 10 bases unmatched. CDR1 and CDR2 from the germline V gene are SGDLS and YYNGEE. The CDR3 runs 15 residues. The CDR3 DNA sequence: TGTGCCAGCAGCCCCGTAGGACTAGCGAGCCACGAGCAGTACTTC. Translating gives CASSPVGLASHEQYF.

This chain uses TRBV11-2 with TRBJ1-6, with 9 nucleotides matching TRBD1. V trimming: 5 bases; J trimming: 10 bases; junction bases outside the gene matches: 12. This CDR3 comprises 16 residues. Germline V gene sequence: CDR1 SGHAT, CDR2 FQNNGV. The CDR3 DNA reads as TGTGCCAGCAGCGAGGGACAGGGCCCGTGGGCGTCACCCCTCCACTTT. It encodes CASSEGQGPWASPLHF.

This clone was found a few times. The CDR3 spells CASSPLSGEQFF. DNA for the CDR3: TGTGCCAGCAGCCCGCTTAGCGGTGAGCAGTTCTTC. The chain joins TRBV7-3 to TRBJ2-1; a weak D match, TRBD2 (6 bases). Germline V CDR1 and CDR2: SGHTA, FQGTGA. The V end lost 5 bases, the J end lost 9 bases, and 11 bases lay between the germline ends. This CDR3 has 12 residues.

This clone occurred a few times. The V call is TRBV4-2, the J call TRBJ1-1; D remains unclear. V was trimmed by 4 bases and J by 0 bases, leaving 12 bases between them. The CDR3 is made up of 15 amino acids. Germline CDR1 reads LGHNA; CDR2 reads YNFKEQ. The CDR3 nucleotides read TGTGCCAGCAGCCGATCGGGAGCCCTGAACACTGAAGCTTTCTTT. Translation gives CASSRSGALNTEAFF.

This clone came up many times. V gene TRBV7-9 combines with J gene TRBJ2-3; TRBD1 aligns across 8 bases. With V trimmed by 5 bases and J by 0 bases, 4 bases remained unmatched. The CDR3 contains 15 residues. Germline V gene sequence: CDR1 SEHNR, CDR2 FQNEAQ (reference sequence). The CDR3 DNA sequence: TGTGCCAGCAGCGAGACAGGGGCTAGCACAGATACGCAGTATTTT. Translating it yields CASSETGASTDTQYF.

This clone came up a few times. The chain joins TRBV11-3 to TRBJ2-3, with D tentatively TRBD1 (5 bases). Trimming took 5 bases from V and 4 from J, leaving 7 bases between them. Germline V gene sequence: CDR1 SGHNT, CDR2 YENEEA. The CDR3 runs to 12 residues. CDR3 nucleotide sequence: TGTGCCAGCAGCCCAGGGTCAGATACGCAGTATTTT. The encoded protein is CASSPGSDTQYF.

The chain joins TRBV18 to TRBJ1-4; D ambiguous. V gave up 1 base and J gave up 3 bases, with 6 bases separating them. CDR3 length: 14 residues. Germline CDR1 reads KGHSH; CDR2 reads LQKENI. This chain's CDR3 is CASSPRGANEKLFF. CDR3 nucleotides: TGTGCCAGCTCACCACGGGGAGCTAATGAAAAACTGTTTTTT.

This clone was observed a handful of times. CDR3 in DNA: TGTGCCAGCTCACGCCCAGGGAGGGACACTGAAGCTTTCTTT. Translation: CASSRPGRDTEAFF. This chain uses TRBV18 with TRBJ1-1; D is perhaps TRBD1 (5 bases). This CDR3 contains 14 residues. V was cut by 4 bases and J by 3 bases, with 12 bases left in between. Germline CDR1 KGHSH, CDR2 LQKENI.

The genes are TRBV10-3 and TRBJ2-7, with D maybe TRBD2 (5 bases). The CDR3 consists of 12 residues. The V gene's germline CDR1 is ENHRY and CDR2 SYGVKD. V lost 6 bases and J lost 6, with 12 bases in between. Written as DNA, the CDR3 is TGTGCCATCAGCAGAATTGAGGGCGAGCAGTACTTC. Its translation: CAISRIEGEQYF.

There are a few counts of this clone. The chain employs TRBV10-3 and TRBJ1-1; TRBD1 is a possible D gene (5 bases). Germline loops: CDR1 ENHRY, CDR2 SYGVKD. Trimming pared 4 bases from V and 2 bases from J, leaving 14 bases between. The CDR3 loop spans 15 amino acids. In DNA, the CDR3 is TGTGCCATCAGTGGGGCCACGGGGGTAAACACTGAAGCTTTCTTT. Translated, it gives CAISGATGVNTEAFF.

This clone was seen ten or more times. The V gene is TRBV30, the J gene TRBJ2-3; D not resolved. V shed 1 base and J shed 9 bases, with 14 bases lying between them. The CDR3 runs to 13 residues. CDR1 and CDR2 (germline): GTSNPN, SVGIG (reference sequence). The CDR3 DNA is TGTGCCTGGAGTGCCTTCTTTTCAGGCACGCAGTATTTT. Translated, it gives CAWSAFFSGTQYF.